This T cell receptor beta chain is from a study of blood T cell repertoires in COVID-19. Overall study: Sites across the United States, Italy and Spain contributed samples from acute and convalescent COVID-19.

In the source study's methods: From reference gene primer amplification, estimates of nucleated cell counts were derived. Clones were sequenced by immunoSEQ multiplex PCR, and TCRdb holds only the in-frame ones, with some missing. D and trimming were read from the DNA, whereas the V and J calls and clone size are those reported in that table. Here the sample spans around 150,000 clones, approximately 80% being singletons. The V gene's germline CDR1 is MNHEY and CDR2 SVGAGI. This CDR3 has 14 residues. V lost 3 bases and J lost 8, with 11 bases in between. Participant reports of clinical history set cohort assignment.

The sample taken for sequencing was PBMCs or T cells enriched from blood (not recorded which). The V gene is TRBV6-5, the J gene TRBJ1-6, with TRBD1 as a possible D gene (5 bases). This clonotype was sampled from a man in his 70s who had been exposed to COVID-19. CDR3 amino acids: CASSYIGGHSPLHF. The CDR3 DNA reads TGTGCCAGCAGTTATATCGGGGGTCATTCACCCCTCCACTTT.